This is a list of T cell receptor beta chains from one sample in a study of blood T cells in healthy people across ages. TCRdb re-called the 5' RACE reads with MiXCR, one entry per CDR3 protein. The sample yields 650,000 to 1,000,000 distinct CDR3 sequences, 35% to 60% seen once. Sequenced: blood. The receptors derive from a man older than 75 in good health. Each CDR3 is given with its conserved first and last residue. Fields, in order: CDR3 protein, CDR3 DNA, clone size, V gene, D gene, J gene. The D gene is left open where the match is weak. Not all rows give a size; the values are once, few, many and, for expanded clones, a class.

CDR3aa: CASSLADRFNQPQHF
CDR3nt: TGCGCCAGCAGCTTGGCCGACCGTTTCAATCAGCCCCAGCATTTT
abundance: NA
v_gene: TRBV5-1
d_gene: NA
j_gene: TRBJ1-5

CDR3aa: CSGSVTGAETQYF
CDR3nt: TGCAGTGGGTCCGTGACAGGGGCGGAGACCCAGTACTTC
abundance: few
v_gene: TRBV20-1
d_gene: TRBD1
j_gene: TRBJ2-5

CDR3aa: CASRAGHTYEQYF
CDR3nt: TGTGCCAGCAGGGCGGGACATACCTACGAGCAGTACTTC
abundance: NA
v_gene: TRBV6-2/TRBV6-3
d_gene: NA
j_gene: TRBJ2-7

CDR3aa: CASRPTSGETNEQFF
CDR3nt: TGTGCCAGCAGGCCGACTAGCGGGGAAACCAATGAGCAGTTCTTC
abundance: NA
v_gene: TRBV12-3/TRBV12-4
d_gene: TRBD2
j_gene: TRBJ2-1

CDR3aa: CASSQEVTGGTQYF
CDR3nt: TGCGCCAGCAGCCAAGAGGTTACAGGGGGTACGCAGTATTTT
abundance: NA
v_gene: TRBV4-3
d_gene: TRBD1
j_gene: TRBJ2-3

CDR3aa: CASNPTGRSTDTQYF
CDR3nt: TGCGCCAGCAACCCGACAGGGAGAAGCACAGATACGCAGTATTTT
abundance: many
v_gene: TRBV5-1
d_gene: TRBD1
j_gene: TRBJ2-3

CDR3aa: CASSLPQAGGSYNEQFF
CDR3nt: TGTGCCAGCAGTTTACCCCAAGCGGGAGGCTCCTACAATGAGCAGTTCTTC
abundance: NA
v_gene: TRBV28
d_gene: TRBD2
j_gene: TRBJ2-1

CDR3aa: CASSFGQGASGELFF
CDR3nt: TGTGCCAGCAGTTTTGGCCAGGGGGCCTCCGGGGAGCTGTTTTTT
abundance: once
v_gene: TRBV12-3/TRBV12-4
d_gene: TRBD1
j_gene: TRBJ2-2

CDR3aa: CATSDFNSGRYNEQYF
CDR3nt: TGTGCCACCAGTGATTTCAATAGCGGGAGGTACAATGAGCAGTACTTC
abundance: NA
v_gene: TRBV24-1
d_gene: TRBD2
j_gene: TRBJ2-7

CDR3aa: CASSPGGRGNYGYTF
CDR3nt: TGTGCCAGCAGTCCCGGGGGGAGAGGGAACTATGGCTACACCTTC
abundance: many
v_gene: TRBV12-3/TRBV12-4
d_gene: NA
j_gene: TRBJ1-2

CDR3aa: CSARDPETQYF
CDR3nt: TGCAGTGCTAGAGACCCGGAGACCCAGTACTTC
abundance: few
v_gene: TRBV20-1
d_gene: NA
j_gene: TRBJ2-5

CDR3aa: CATDGGSDEQYF
CDR3nt: TGTGCCACCGACGGGGGCAGCGATGAGCAGTACTTC
abundance: NA
v_gene: TRBV7-2
d_gene: NA
j_gene: TRBJ2-5

CDR3aa: CASSPIRDRGRDEQFF
CDR3nt: TGTGCCAGCAGTCCGATCCGGGACAGGGGAAGAGATGAGCAGTTCTTC
abundance: few
v_gene: TRBV6-2/TRBV6-3
d_gene: TRBD1
j_gene: TRBJ2-1

CDR3aa: CAISGTGANQPQHF
CDR3nt: TGTGCCATCAGTGGGACAGGGGCCAATCAGCCCCAGCATTTT
abundance: NA
v_gene: TRBV10-3
d_gene: TRBD1
j_gene: TRBJ1-5

CDR3aa: CASSLVGNTNTGELFF
CDR3nt: TGCGCCAGCAGCTTGGTGGGGAACACGAACACCGGGGAGCTGTTTTTT
abundance: NA
v_gene: TRBV5-1
d_gene: NA
j_gene: TRBJ2-2

CDR3aa: CAWRGRGQETQYF
CDR3nt: TGTGCCTGGAGGGGCAGGGGTCAAGAGACCCAGTACTTC
abundance: NA
v_gene: TRBV30
d_gene: NA
j_gene: TRBJ2-5

CDR3aa: CASSQGVAEPYNEQFF
CDR3nt: TGTGCCAGCAGCCAAGGGGTAGCGGAACCCTACAATGAGCAGTTCTTC
abundance: few
v_gene: TRBV4-2
d_gene: NA
j_gene: TRBJ2-1

CDR3aa: CASSEYGGRGGTQYF
CDR3nt: TGTGCCAGCAGTGAATATGGCGGGAGAGGAGGGACCCAGTACTTC
abundance: NA
v_gene: TRBV25-1
d_gene: TRBD2
j_gene: TRBJ2-5

CDR3aa: CSGVWGTHEQYF
CDR3nt: TGCAGTGGTGTCTGGGGGACTCACGAGCAGTACTTC
abundance: many
v_gene: TRBV20-1
d_gene: NA
j_gene: TRBJ2-7

CDR3aa: CASSSHVGELFF
CDR3nt: TGTGCCAGCAGCTCTCACGTCGGGGAGCTGTTTTTT
abundance: few
v_gene: TRBV7-7
d_gene: NA
j_gene: TRBJ2-2

CDR3aa: CASSAVASYNEQFF
CDR3nt: TGTGCCAGCAGTGCAGTGGCCTCCTACAATGAGCAGTTCTTC
abundance: few
v_gene: TRBV27
d_gene: NA
j_gene: TRBJ2-1

CDR3aa: CASRLVSGRFNEQFF
CDR3nt: TGCGCCAGCAGATTGGTTAGCGGGAGATTCAATGAGCAGTTCTTC
abundance: NA
v_gene: TRBV5-1
d_gene: TRBD2
j_gene: TRBJ2-1

CDR3aa: CALGKGTSVAKNIQYF
CDR3nt: TGTGCCCTGGGGAAGGGCACTAGCGTAGCCAAAAACATTCAGTACTTC
abundance: NA
v_gene: TRBV30
d_gene: TRBD2
j_gene: TRBJ2-4

CDR3aa: CASSTRGDTQYF
CDR3nt: TGTGCCAGCAGCACTCGGGGGGATACGCAGTATTTT
abundance: few
v_gene: TRBV7-2
d_gene: NA
j_gene: TRBJ2-3

CDR3aa: CASSGDYNEQFF
CDR3nt: TGTGCCAGCTCCGGAGACTACAATGAGCAGTTCTTC
abundance: NA
v_gene: TRBV2
d_gene: NA
j_gene: TRBJ2-1

CDR3aa: CASSYRGFTYEQYF
CDR3nt: TGTGCCAGCAGTTACAGGGGCTTCACCTACGAGCAGTACTTC
abundance: NA
v_gene: TRBV6-2/TRBV6-3
d_gene: NA
j_gene: TRBJ2-7

CDR3aa: CASTGDSQLMGYTF
CDR3nt: TGTGCCAGCACAGGGGACAGTCAGCTGATGGGCTACACCTTC
abundance: NA
v_gene: TRBV19
d_gene: TRBD1
j_gene: TRBJ1-2

CDR3aa: CASSLDFTDTQYF
CDR3nt: TGTGCCAGCAGCTTGGACTTTACAGATACGCAGTATTTT
abundance: many
v_gene: TRBV5-4
d_gene: NA
j_gene: TRBJ2-3

CDR3aa: CATGGLAGGNEQYF
CDR3nt: TGTGCCACCGGAGGACTAGCGGGAGGTAATGAGCAGTACTTC
abundance: NA
v_gene: TRBV28
d_gene: TRBD2
j_gene: TRBJ2-7

CDR3aa: CASSLDRSNTEAFF
CDR3nt: TGTGCCAGCAGCTTAGATCGGTCTAACACTGAAGCTTTCTTT
abundance: few
v_gene: TRBV7-8
d_gene: NA
j_gene: TRBJ1-1

CDR3aa: CASSSSGPLNIQYF
CDR3nt: TGTGCCAGCAGCTCTAGCGGGCCGTTAAACATTCAGTACTTC
abundance: NA
v_gene: TRBV4-2
d_gene: TRBD2
j_gene: TRBJ2-4

CDR3aa: CASNQGGIYQPQHF
CDR3nt: TGTGCCAGCAACCAGGGGGGTATTTATCAGCCCCAGCATTTT
abundance: NA
v_gene: TRBV28
d_gene: TRBD1
j_gene: TRBJ1-5

CDR3aa: CSGALQEDYEQYF
CDR3nt: TGCAGCGGTGCCCTACAGGAGGACTACGAGCAGTACTTC
abundance: NA
v_gene: TRBV29-1
d_gene: NA
j_gene: TRBJ2-7

CDR3aa: CASSSALLGVSEGRETQYF
CDR3nt: TGTGCCAGCAGTTCGGCCCTTTTGGGAGTATCCGAGGGAAGGGAGACCCAGTACTTC
abundance: NA
v_gene: TRBV27
d_gene: NA
j_gene: TRBJ2-5

CDR3aa: CASSQDLRVIHEQYF
CDR3nt: TGTGCCAGCAGCCAAGATCTCAGGGTGATCCACGAGCAGTACTTC
abundance: few
v_gene: TRBV14
d_gene: NA
j_gene: TRBJ2-7

CDR3aa: CASSLAAGGDYNEQFF
CDR3nt: TGCGCCAGCAGCTTGGCGGCGGGAGGGGACTACAATGAGCAGTTCTTC
abundance: NA
v_gene: TRBV5-1
d_gene: TRBD2
j_gene: TRBJ2-1

CDR3aa: CSARGPRNEQYF
CDR3nt: TGCAGTGCTAGAGGCCCTCGGAATGAGCAGTACTTC
abundance: few
v_gene: TRBV20-1
d_gene: NA
j_gene: TRBJ2-5

CDR3aa: CASNINRAGDTEAFF
CDR3nt: TGTGCCAGCAATATTAACAGGGCCGGTGACACTGAAGCTTTCTTT
abundance: few
v_gene: TRBV12-3/TRBV12-4
d_gene: NA
j_gene: TRBJ1-1

CDR3aa: CASSGGLGVGETQYF
CDR3nt: TGTGCCAGCAGCGGGGGCCTAGGGGTGGGAGAGACCCAGTACTTC
abundance: NA
v_gene: TRBV7-2
d_gene: NA
j_gene: TRBJ2-5

CDR3aa: CASSLDRQPSYEQYF
CDR3nt: TGCGCCAGCAGCTTGGATAGACAGCCCTCCTACGAGCAGTACTTC
abundance: few
v_gene: TRBV5-1
d_gene: NA
j_gene: TRBJ2-7

CDR3aa: CASSHWTSGMTDTQYF
CDR3nt: TGTGCCAGCAGCCATTGGACTAGCGGGATGACAGATACGCAGTATTTT
abundance: NA
v_gene: TRBV7-2
d_gene: TRBD2
j_gene: TRBJ2-3

CDR3aa: CASSLGKVGQGSEQYF
CDR3nt: TGTGCCAGCAGCTTAGGGAAGGTAGGACAGGGGAGCGAGCAGTACTTC
abundance: NA
v_gene: TRBV7-2
d_gene: TRBD1
j_gene: TRBJ2-7

CDR3aa: CASSAYTPATNEKLFF
CDR3nt: TGTGCCAGCAGCGCCTACACACCAGCAACTAATGAAAAACTGTTTTTT
abundance: NA
v_gene: TRBV2
d_gene: NA
j_gene: TRBJ1-4

CDR3aa: CSALTGAQTQYF
CDR3nt: TGCAGTGCTTTAACAGGGGCACAGACCCAGTACTTC
abundance: NA
v_gene: TRBV20-1
d_gene: TRBD1
j_gene: TRBJ2-5

CDR3aa: CASSDRWEQYF
CDR3nt: TGTGCCAGCTCTGACCGCTGGGAGCAGTATTTT
abundance: NA
v_gene: TRBV6-2/TRBV6-3
d_gene: NA
j_gene: TRBJ2-3

CDR3aa: CASRGDRETQYF
CDR3nt: TGCGCCAGTCGGGGGGATCGAGAGACCCAGTACTTC
abundance: NA
v_gene: TRBV10-2
d_gene: TRBD2
j_gene: TRBJ2-5

CDR3aa: CASSPSLGDRYGYTF
CDR3nt: TGTGCCAGCAGCCCCTCTTTGGGGGACAGATATGGCTACACCTTC
abundance: NA
v_gene: TRBV7-9
d_gene: TRBD1
j_gene: TRBJ1-2

CDR3aa: CASRVDWGDEQFF
CDR3nt: TGTGCCAGCCGGGTGGATTGGGGGGATGAGCAGTTCTTC
abundance: few
v_gene: TRBV7-2
d_gene: NA
j_gene: TRBJ2-1